Each of the 28 T cell receptor beta chains below was sequenced from the same sample in a study of siplizumab effects on memory and regulatory T cells. The method was immunoSEQ multiplex PCR; TCRdb's version includes in-frame clones alone and lacks a portion of them. The sample lists 80,000 to 95,000 clones, approximately 95% occurring once. Sequenced: CD8+ T cells sorted from blood. Source of these receptors: a human donor in good health.

This rearrangement joins TRBV19 to TRBJ1-1; 7 bases line up with TRBD1. Germline values: CDR1 LNHDA, CDR2 SQIVND (reference sequence). The CDR3 consists of 15 residues. V lost 1 base and J lost 4; bases outside the gene matches: 6. The CDR3: CASSIATQGTTEAFF. As DNA, the CDR3 is TGTGCCAGTAGTATAGCCACACAGGGGACCACTGAAGCTTTCTTT.

The chain recombines TRBV11-2 with TRBJ2-1; perhaps TRBD1 as D (7 bases). The CDR3 length is 16 residues. The ends were cut back, 4 bases at V and 3 bases at J, with 16 bases in the middle. CDR1 and CDR2 from the germline V gene are SGHAT and FQNNGV. CDR3 residues: CASSSEAGQFYNEQFF. The CDR3 nucleotides read TGTGCCAGCAGCTCAGAGGCGGGACAGTTCTACAATGAGCAGTTCTTC.

V gene TRBV9 combines with J gene TRBJ2-1; 8 bases line up with TRBD2. Per germline, CDR1 SGDLS and CDR2 YYNGEE. The CDR3 has 16 amino acids. V trimming: 4 bases; J trimming: 0 bases; junction bases outside the gene matches: 6. CDR3 in DNA: TGTGCCAGCAGCCTCCGAGCGGGAGTCTCCTACAATGAGCAGTTCTTC. Its translation: CASSLRAGVSYNEQFF. Together with reference TRBV9 and TRBJ2-1, the CDR3 gives the full variable domain: DSGVTQTPKHLITATGQRVTLRCSPRSGDLSVYWYQQSLDQGLQFLIQYYNGEERAKGNILERFSAQQFPDLHSELNLSSLELGDSALYFCASSLRAGVSYNEQFFGPGTRLTVL.

This chain links TRBV7-8 with TRBJ2-1; D gene uncertain. V lost 2 bases to trimming and J lost 0 bases, with 8 bases between them. The CDR3 runs to 15 residues. The V gene's germline CDR1 is SGHVS and CDR2 FQNEAQ. CDR3 nucleotide sequence: TGTGCCAGCAGCTTAACCTGGTCCTCCTACAATGAGCAGTTCTTC. This translates into CASSLTWSSYNEQFF. Full variable domain (missing parts from reference TRBV7-8 and TRBJ2-1): GAGVSQSPRYKVAKRGQDVALRCDPISGHVSLFWYQQALGQGPEFLTYFQNEAQLDKSGLPSDRFFAERPEGSVSTLKIQRTQQEDSAVYLCASSLTWSSYNEQFFGPGTRLTVL.

This clone showed up just once. This chain connects TRBV27 to TRBJ2-7; D is perhaps TRBD2 (6 bases). This CDR3 contains 15 residues. Trimming took 0 bases from V and 2 from J, leaving 11 bases between them. The germline V gene encodes CDR1 MNHEY and CDR2 SMNVEV (reference sequence). The DNA for the CDR3 is TGTGCCAGCAGTTTATCGGGCGGACTAACCTACGAGCAGTACTTC. Protein: CASSLSGGLTYEQYF.

The J gene is TRBJ2-1, the V gene TRBV19; D gene unclear. The CDR3 is 13 amino acids. Deletions cut 6 bases from V and 6 bases from J, with 12 bases between. CDR1 and CDR2 from the germline V gene are LNHDA and SQIVND (reference sequence). In nucleotides, the CDR3 is TGTGCCAGTAGCGGCCGGACGGGCAATGAGCAGTTCTTC. As protein: CASSGRTGNEQFF.

The chain links TRBV19 to TRBJ2-2, with TRBD1 identical over 9 bases. V trimming: 7 bases; J trimming: 5 bases; junction bases outside the gene matches: 8. CDR3 length equals 15 residues. The germline V gene encodes CDR1 LNHDA and CDR2 SQIVND (reference sequence). The CDR3 reads CASNVQGARTGELFF. DNA of the CDR3: TGTGCCAGTAATGTACAGGGGGCTCGTACCGGGGAGCTGTTTTTT.

The chain links TRBV2 to TRBJ2-3; TRBD1 agrees at 8 bases. The germline V gene has CDR1 SNHLY and CDR2 FYNNEI. The CDR3 contains 17 residues. V dropped 4 bases and J dropped 4; count of bases not matched to a gene: 13. The DNA for the CDR3 is TGTGCCAGCAGTGGGGGACTGGTGGACAGGGCCGCAGATACGCAGTATTTT. Translating it yields CASSGGLVDRAADTQYF.

The chain combines TRBV27 with TRBJ1-6; TRBD1 might be the D (5 bases). Per germline, CDR1 MNHEY and CDR2 SMNVEV (reference sequence). The CDR3 contains 16 residues. The V gene lost 0 bases and the J gene lost 8 bases, with 14 bases spanning the gap. Here the CDR3 reads CASSLSIQGGYSPLHF. CDR3 bases: TGTGCCAGCAGTTTATCGATCCAGGGAGGGTATTCACCCCTCCACTTT.

The chain is built from TRBV15 and TRBJ2-5; D may correspond to TRBD1 or TRBD2 (6 bases each). Germline V gene sequence: CDR1 LNHNV, CDR2 YYDKDF (reference sequence). V shed 4 bases and J shed 6 bases, with 18 bases lying between them. The CDR3 consists of 15 residues. CDR3 sequence (DNA): TGTGCCACCAGCAAGGGGGACTCCGGGATACAGACCCAGTACTTC. Translated: CATSKGDSGIQTQYF.

This chain connects TRBV28 to TRBJ2-5, with a tentative D call TRBD1 (5 bases). This CDR3 contains 13 residues. Germline-derived CDR1 and CDR2 are MDHEN and SYDVKM. With 10 bases removed from V and 0 bases from J, the gap between germline ends came to 12 bases. CDR3 in DNA: TGTGCCACCTCAAGGGGTTACCAAGAGACCCAGTACTTC. It is translated as CATSRGYQETQYF.

V usage is TRBV10-1 and J usage is TRBJ2-5; D not certain. The CDR3 totals 14 residues. Germline V gene data show CDR1 as WNHNN and CDR2 as SYGVQD (reference sequence). Trimming stripped 6 bases from V and 5 bases from J, with 16 bases between. CDR3 DNA sequence: TGCGCCAGCAGGAGGTGCAGCCCGGTGGAGACCCAGTACTTC. The encoded protein is CASRRCSPVETQYF.

This clone has just one count. This chain connects TRBV11-2 to TRBJ1-1; maybe TRBD1 (5 bases). Germline-derived CDR1 and CDR2 are SGHAT and FQNNGV. The CDR3 totals 17 residues. V shed 5 bases and J shed 1 base, with 20 bases lying between them. The CDR3 DNA follows: TGTGCCAGCAGCCACCCAGGGACGTTCATTAGGAACACTGAAGCTTTCTTT. This codes for CASSHPGTFIRNTEAFF.

V is TRBV29-1 and J is TRBJ2-2; a possible D gene is TRBD2 (5 bases). V was clipped by 5 bases and J by 6 bases, with 10 bases between them. CDR3 length equals 12 residues. Germline values: CDR1 SQVTM, CDR2 ANQGSEA. The chain's CDR3 is CSVYGSAGELFF. The DNA for the CDR3 is TGCAGCGTTTACGGTAGCGCCGGGGAGCTGTTTTTT.

The gene calls are TRBV4-1 and TRBJ2-3, with 9 positions matching TRBD2. Germline CDR1 reads MGHRA; CDR2 reads YSYEKL. V was clipped by 1 base and J by 2 bases; unmatched bases: 10. The CDR3 consists of 18 residues. The CDR3 DNA reads TGCGCCAGCAGCCAAGTATTAGAGCTAGCGGGGTTCACAGATACGCAGTATTTT. Residues: CASSQVLELAGFTDTQYF.

The CDR3 sequence: CASSVGPQREQYF. In DNA, the CDR3 is TGTGCCAGCAGCGTAGGACCCCAGAGGGAGCAGTACTTC. The chain has TRBV9 and TRBJ2-7; D is uncertain. Germline-derived CDR1 and CDR2 are SGDLS and YYNGEE. The CDR3 is 13 residues long. Trimming removed 0 bases from V and 7 bases from J, with 11 bases in between.

The chain joins TRBV27 to TRBJ2-7, with D uncertain. CDR3 length: 12 residues. V shed 5 bases and J shed 4 bases, with 9 bases lying between them. Germline values: CDR1 MNHEY, CDR2 SMNVEV (reference sequence). As DNA, the CDR3 is TGTGCCAGCAGTCCCTCCCTATACGAGCAGTACTTC. Its protein product is CASSPSLYEQYF.

This chain connects TRBV7-9 to TRBJ2-2; D tentatively fits TRBD1 or TRBD2 (5 bases each). Germline V gene sequence: CDR1 SEHNR, CDR2 FQNEAQ (reference sequence). Trimming took off 3 bases at V and 4 bases at J, with 9 bases between the two ends. The CDR3 is 14 residues long. The CDR3 coding sequence is TGTGCCAGCAGCTTGGGGCTAGCCACCGGGGAGCTGTTTTTT. It yields the protein CASSLGLATGELFF.

The chain recombines TRBV10-3 with TRBJ2-5; 9 bases map to TRBD2. CDR1 and CDR2 from the germline V gene are ENHRY and SYGVKD. Losses at the gene ends were 6 bases for V and 4 bases for J; bases not matched to a gene: 6. The CDR3 spans 14 residues. CDR3 sequence (DNA): TGTGCCATCAGGGAAGCGGGAGGAACAGAGACCCAGTACTTC. Its translation is CAIREAGGTETQYF.

The CDR3 loop is CASRKWTEAFF. CDR3 sequence (DNA): TGTGCCAGTAGGAAGTGGACTGAAGCTTTCTTT. The rearrangement links TRBV19 to TRBJ1-1; no definite D call. This CDR3 has 11 amino acids. The germline CDR1 and CDR2 sequences are LNHDA and SQIVND (reference sequence). The germline V and J ends were trimmed by 6 bases and 5 bases, with 7 bases remaining between them. Combining the CDR3 with reference TRBV19 and TRBJ1-1 gives the whole variable domain DGGITQSPKYLFRKEGQNVTLSCEQNLNHDAMYWYRQDPGQGLRLIYYSQIVNDFQKGDIAEGYSVSREKKESFPLTVTSAQKNPTAFYLCASRKWTEAFFGQGTRLTVV.

This clone showed up just once. This sequence joins TRBV11-2 and TRBJ1-3; D not certain. Germline V lookup: CDR1 SGHAT, CDR2 FQNNGV. Trimming shortened V by 1 base and J by 5 bases, and 6 bases separated the two germline ends. The CDR3 is made up of 13 amino acids. The CDR3 reads CASSLASRNTIYF. In DNA form, the CDR3 reads TGTGCCAGCAGCTTAGCGAGCCGAAACACCATATATTTT.

The rearrangement uses TRBV28 and TRBJ2-5; 7 nucleotides line up with TRBD2. Germline CDR1 MDHEN, CDR2 SYDVKM. The CDR3 length is 13 residues. The ends lost 7 bases at V and 9 bases at J; junction bases unmatched: 11. The CDR3 reads CASTMGGIRPQYF. The CDR3 bases are TGTGCCAGCACCATGGGGGGGATAAGGCCCCAGTACTTC.

The rearrangement joins TRBV7-9 to TRBJ1-2; 7 nucleotides align to TRBD1. The CDR3 covers 15 residues. J lost 4 bases, V lost 1 base, and 6 bases had no gene match. Germline CDR1 SEHNR, CDR2 FQNEAQ (reference sequence). In DNA, the CDR3 is TGTGCCAGCAGCTTAGAGGGACAGCCTTTCTATGGCTACACCTTC. It codes for CASSLEGQPFYGYTF.

V and J are TRBV19 and TRBJ1-1; D is perhaps TRBD1 (5 bases). Germline CDR1 and CDR2: LNHDA and SQIVND (reference sequence). V was shortened by 3 bases and J by 1 base, with 9 bases between the two germline ends. The CDR3 is 14 residues long. This CDR3 is CASSIGGGNTEAFF. The CDR3 DNA reads as TGTGCCAGTAGTATCGGCGGGGGGAACACTGAAGCTTTCTTT.

The CDR3 sequence: CASSLGGVAAWSGYTF. The CDR3 region has the DNA TGTGCCAGCAGCTTGGGCGGTGTGGCGGCTTGGAGTGGCTACACCTTC. The J gene is TRBJ1-2, the V gene TRBV5-4; D remains unclear. Germline lookup yields CDR1 SGHNT and CDR2 YYREEE (reference sequence). Trimming pared 0 bases from V and 7 bases from J, leaving 19 bases between. There are 16 residues in the CDR3.

V usage is TRBV19 and J usage is TRBJ1-5, with D possibly being TRBD1 (6 bases). CDR3 length equals 12 residues. The germline V gene has CDR1 LNHDA and CDR2 SQIVND (reference sequence). The V end lost 7 bases, the J end lost 11 bases, and 15 bases lay between the germline ends. CDR3 region: CASKGGSLAQHF. The CDR3 nucleotides are TGTGCCAGTAAAGGGGGGAGTTTGGCCCAGCATTTT.

The chain uses TRBV18 and TRBJ1-1; the D gene is possibly TRBD1 (5 bases). V lost 3 bases, J lost 4 bases, and 12 bases lay in between. This CDR3 is 14 amino acids long. Germline CDR1 is KGHSH and CDR2 is LQKENI. The chain's CDR3 is CASSPAGPTTEAFF. CDR3 DNA: TGTGCCAGCTCACCTGCGGGACCTACCACTGAAGCTTTCTTT. Drawing the rest from reference TRBV18 and TRBJ1-1, the complete variable domain is NAGVMQNPRHLVRRRGQEARLRCSPMKGHSHVYWYRQLPEEGLKFMVYLQKENIIDESGMPKERFSAEFPKEGPSILRIQQVVRGDSAAYFCASSPAGPTTEAFFGQGTRLTVV.

Only one count was recorded for this clone. The rearrangement joins TRBV4-1 to TRBJ2-7, with D possibly called TRBD1 or TRBD2 (5 bases each). CDR3 length equals 14 residues. CDR1 MGHRA and CDR2 YSYEKL come from the germline V gene. Trimming pared 0 bases from V and 6 bases from J, leaving 12 bases between. The CDR3 is CASSQDLEGPEQYF. The CDR3 DNA reads as TGCGCCAGCAGCCAAGATCTAGAGGGGCCCGAGCAGTACTTC.